These 9 T cell receptor beta chains were all obtained from the same sample, sequenced in a study of T-cell reconstitution after alpha-beta-depleted transplantation in children. Preparation of the TCRbeta library involved a method that used unique molecular identifiers. Via MiXCR, TCRdb re-called the PCR reads, giving one row per CDR3 protein. Among approximately 430,000 distinct CDR3 sequences, around 15% were seen once, and the ten largest hold roughly 27%. The sample here was PBMCs, mostly from graft donor cells, taken 360 days after TCRalphabeta/CD19-depleted stem cell transplant. These receptors all come from a boy in the first two years of life who had a stem cell transplant for Wiskott-Aldrich syndrome, so the T cells may come from the graft donor.

The chain carries TRBV7-7 and TRBJ2-2; 15 nucleotides align to TRBD2. The CDR3 totals 19 residues. V was pared by 4 bases and J by 3 bases, with 9 bases of the junction left unmatched. Germline CDR1 is SSHAT and CDR2 is FNYEAQ (reference sequence). CDR3: CASSSPGTSGGRDTGELFF. CDR3 DNA: TGTGCCAGCAGCTCGCCCGGGACTAGCGGGGGGCGGGACACCGGGGAGCTGTTTTTT.

The chain carries TRBV5-4 and TRBJ2-7; 9 bases are a match to TRBD1. Losses at the gene ends were 7 bases for V and 3 bases for J; bases not matched to a gene: 8. The length of the CDR3 is 14 residues. CDR1 is SGHNT and CDR2 is YYREEE in the germline V gene (reference sequence). The CDR3 coding sequence is TGTGCCAGCGCATTAGGGGACAGGGACTACGAGCAGTACTTC. It translates to CASALGDRDYEQYF.

This clonotype was recorded a few times. The J gene is TRBJ2-3, the V gene TRBV12-3 or TRBV12-4; no clear D. The CDR3 covers 14 residues. V was shortened by 5 bases and J by 1 base, with 10 bases between the two germline ends. The CDR3 region has the DNA TGTGCCAGCAGTCGCTTGATACGCACAGATACGCAGTATTTT. Translation gives CASSRLIRTDTQYF.

This chain links TRBV6-1 with TRBJ2-1, with TRBD1 identical over 12 bases. CDR1 and CDR2 (germline): MNHNS, SASEGT. After removal of 5 bases from V and 8 bases from J, the junction contained 7 bases not matched to a gene. The CDR3 loop spans 15 amino acids. The CDR3 DNA is TGTGCCAGCAGTCGCGGGGGACAGGGGGCTCATGAGCAGTTCTTC. It yields the protein CASSRGGQGAHEQFF.

V gene TRBV30 combines with J gene TRBJ1-1; D unresolved. The CDR3 extends over 13 amino acids. Trimming cost V 3 bases and J 0 bases, with 8 bases left between them. Germline values: CDR1 GTSNPN, CDR2 SVGIG (reference sequence). The CDR3 coding sequence is TGTGCCTGGAGGCAAGCGTTGAACACTGAAGCTTTCTTT. It translates to CAWRQALNTEAFF.

J is TRBJ1-2 and V is TRBV10-2; D is ambiguous. The CDR3 loop spans 15 amino acids. Germline assignment: CDR1 WSHSY and CDR2 SAAADI. Trimming left V 1 base short and J 4 bases short, with 13 bases between. CDR3 in amino acids: CASSEWKRKSYGYTF. The CDR3 DNA reads TGCGCCAGCAGTGAGTGGAAAAGGAAAAGCTATGGCTACACCTTC.

This clonotype came up a few times. The chain couples TRBV6-5 to TRBJ2-3; no clear D gene. In germline, CDR1 is MNHEY, CDR2 SVGAGI. The CDR3 is 15 residues long. V gave up 8 bases and J gave up 2 bases, with 17 bases separating them. CDR3 residues: CASAPGWGSTDTQYF. The CDR3 region has the DNA TGTGCCAGCGCCCCCGGGTGGGGATCCACAGATACGCAGTATTTT.

The table lists this clonotype with many counts. This sequence joins TRBV12-3 or TRBV12-4 and TRBJ2-1; TRBD2 agrees at 7 bases. The CDR3 contains 15 residues. V dropped 3 bases and J dropped 0; count of bases not matched to a gene: 2. The CDR3 region has the DNA TGTGCCAGCAGTTTCGGCGGGGGCTCCTACAATGAGCAGTTCTTC. This codes for CASSFGGGSYNEQFF.

The chain carries TRBV7-2 and TRBJ2-5; D is possibly TRBD1 or TRBD2 (5 bases each). This CDR3 has 13 amino acids. CDR1 is SGHTA and CDR2 is FQGNSA in the germline V gene. V was cut by 3 bases and J by 9 bases, with 14 bases left in between. In DNA, the CDR3 is TGTGCCAGCAGCTTTGGGGGAGCCAGGGCCCAGTACTTC. It is translated as CASSFGGARAQYF.